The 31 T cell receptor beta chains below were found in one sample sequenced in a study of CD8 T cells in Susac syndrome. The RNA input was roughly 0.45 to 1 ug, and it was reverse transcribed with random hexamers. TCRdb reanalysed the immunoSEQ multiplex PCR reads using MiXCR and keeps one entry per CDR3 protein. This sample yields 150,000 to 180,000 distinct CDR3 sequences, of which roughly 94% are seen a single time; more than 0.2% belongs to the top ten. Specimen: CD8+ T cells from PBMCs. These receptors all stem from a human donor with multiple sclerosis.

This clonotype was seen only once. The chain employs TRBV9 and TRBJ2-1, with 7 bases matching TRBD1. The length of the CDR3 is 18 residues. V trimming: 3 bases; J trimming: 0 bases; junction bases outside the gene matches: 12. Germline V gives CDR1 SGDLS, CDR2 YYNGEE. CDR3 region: CASSGLSDRTSSYNEQFF. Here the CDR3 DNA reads TGTGCCAGCAGCGGCCTCTCGGACAGGACGAGCTCCTACAATGAGCAGTTCTTC. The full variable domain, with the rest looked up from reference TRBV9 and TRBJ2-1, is DSGVTQTPKHLITATGQRVTLRCSPRSGDLSVYWYQQSLDQGLQFLIQYYNGEERAKGNILERFSAQQFPDLHSELNLSSLELGDSALYFCASSGLSDRTSSYNEQFFGPGTRLTVL.

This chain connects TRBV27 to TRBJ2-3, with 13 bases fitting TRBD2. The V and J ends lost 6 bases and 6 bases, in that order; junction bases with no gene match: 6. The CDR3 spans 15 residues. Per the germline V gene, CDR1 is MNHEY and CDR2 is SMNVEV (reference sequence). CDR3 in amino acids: CASSPQGLAGDTQYF. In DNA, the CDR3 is TGTGCCAGCAGCCCACAGGGACTAGCGGGGGATACGCAGTATTTT.

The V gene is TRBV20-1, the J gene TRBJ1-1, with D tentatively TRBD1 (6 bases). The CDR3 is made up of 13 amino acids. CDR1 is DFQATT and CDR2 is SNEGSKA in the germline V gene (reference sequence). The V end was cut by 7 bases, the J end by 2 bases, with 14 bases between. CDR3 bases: TGCAGTGTCAACGGACAGACAAACACTGAAGCTTTCTTT. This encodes CSVNGQTNTEAFF.

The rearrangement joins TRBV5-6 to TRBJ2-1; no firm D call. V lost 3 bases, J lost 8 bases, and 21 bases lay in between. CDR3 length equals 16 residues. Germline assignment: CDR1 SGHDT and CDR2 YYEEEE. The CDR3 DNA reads TGTGCCAGCAGCTCCCGAAGGTCTGGGTTGTTGGATGAGCAGTTCTTC. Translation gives CASSSRRSGLLDEQFF.

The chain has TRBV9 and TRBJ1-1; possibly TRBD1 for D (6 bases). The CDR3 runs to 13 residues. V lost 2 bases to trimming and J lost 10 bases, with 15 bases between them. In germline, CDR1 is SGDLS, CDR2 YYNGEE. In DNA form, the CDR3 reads TGTGCCAGCAGCGTGGGGGACACCGGCGGAGCTTTCTTT. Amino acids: CASSVGDTGGAFF.

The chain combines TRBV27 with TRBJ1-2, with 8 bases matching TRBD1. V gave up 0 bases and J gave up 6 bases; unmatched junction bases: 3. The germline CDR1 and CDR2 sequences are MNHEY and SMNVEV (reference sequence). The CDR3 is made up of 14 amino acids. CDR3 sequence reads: CASSLSGQANGYTF. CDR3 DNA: TGTGCCAGCAGTTTATCGGGACAGGCGAATGGCTACACCTTC.

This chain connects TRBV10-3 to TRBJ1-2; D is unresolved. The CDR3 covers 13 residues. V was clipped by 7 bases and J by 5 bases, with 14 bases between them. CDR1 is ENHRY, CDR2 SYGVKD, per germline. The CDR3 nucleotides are TGTGCCATCACCCCAGATTCTGCGTATGGCTACACCTTC. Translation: CAITPDSAYGYTF.

CDR3 in amino acids: CSARMLALSPDTQYF. CDR3 sequence (DNA): TGCAGTGCTAGGATGTTGGCTCTCTCCCCCGATACGCAGTATTTT. This chain links TRBV20-1 with TRBJ2-3; no firm D call. From germline, CDR1 is DFQATT and CDR2 SNEGSKA (reference sequence). There are 15 residues in the CDR3. Trimming removed 3 bases at V and 6 bases at J, with 19 bases between.

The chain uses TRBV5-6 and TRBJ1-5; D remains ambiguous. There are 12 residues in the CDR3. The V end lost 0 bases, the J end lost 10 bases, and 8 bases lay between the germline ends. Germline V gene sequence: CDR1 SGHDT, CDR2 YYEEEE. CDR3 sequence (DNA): TGTGCCAGCAGCTTGGGAATATCTCCCCAGCATTTT. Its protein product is CASSLGISPQHF.

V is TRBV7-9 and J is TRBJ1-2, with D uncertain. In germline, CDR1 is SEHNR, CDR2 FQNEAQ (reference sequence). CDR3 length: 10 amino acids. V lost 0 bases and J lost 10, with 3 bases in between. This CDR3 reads CASSLADYTF. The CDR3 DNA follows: TGTGCCAGCAGCTTAGCCGACTACACCTTC.

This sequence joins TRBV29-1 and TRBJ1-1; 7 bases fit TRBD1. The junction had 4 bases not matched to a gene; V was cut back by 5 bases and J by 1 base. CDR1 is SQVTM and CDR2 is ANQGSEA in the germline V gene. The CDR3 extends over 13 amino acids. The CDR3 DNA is TGCAGCGTTCCGGGACAGTGGAACACTGAAGCTTTCTTT. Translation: CSVPGQWNTEAFF.

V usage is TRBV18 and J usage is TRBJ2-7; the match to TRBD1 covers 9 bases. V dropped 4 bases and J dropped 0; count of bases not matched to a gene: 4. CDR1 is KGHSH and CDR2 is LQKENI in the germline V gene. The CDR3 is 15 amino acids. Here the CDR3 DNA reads TGTGCCAGCTCACTAGGGACAGGGAGCTCCTACGAGCAGTACTTC. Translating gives CASSLGTGSSYEQYF.

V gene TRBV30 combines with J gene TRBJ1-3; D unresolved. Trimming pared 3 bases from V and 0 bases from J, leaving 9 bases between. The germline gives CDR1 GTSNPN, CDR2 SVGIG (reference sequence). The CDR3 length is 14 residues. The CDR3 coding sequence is TGTGCCTGGAGATGGGTTGCCTCTGGAAACACCATATATTTT. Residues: CAWRWVASGNTIYF.

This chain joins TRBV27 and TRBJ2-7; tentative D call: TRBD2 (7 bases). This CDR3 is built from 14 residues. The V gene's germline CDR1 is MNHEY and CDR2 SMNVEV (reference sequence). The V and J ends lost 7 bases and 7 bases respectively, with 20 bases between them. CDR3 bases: TGTGCCAGCAAGCGAGGGGGGGCCTCTGGAGAGCAGTACTTC. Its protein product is CASKRGGASGEQYF.

This chain's CDR3 is CASSVDGGEQYF. The CDR3 nucleotides read TGTGCCAGCAGCGTAGATGGGGGGGAGCAGTACTTC. V gene TRBV9 combines with J gene TRBJ2-7; TRBD2 is a possible D gene (6 bases). Trimming left V 0 bases short and J 7 bases short, with 8 bases between. This CDR3 has 12 residues. Germline lookup yields CDR1 SGDLS and CDR2 YYNGEE.

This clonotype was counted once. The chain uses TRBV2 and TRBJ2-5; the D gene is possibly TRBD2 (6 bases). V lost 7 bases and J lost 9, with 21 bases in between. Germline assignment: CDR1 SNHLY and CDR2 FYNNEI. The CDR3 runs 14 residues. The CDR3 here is CASNGLPRRLSQYF. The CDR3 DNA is TGTGCCAGCAACGGACTACCGCGGCGTTTGTCCCAGTACTTC.

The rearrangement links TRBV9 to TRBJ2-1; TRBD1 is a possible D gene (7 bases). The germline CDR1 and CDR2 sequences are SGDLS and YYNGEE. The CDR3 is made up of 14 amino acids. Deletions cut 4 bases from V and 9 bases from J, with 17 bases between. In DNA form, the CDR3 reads TGTGCCAGCAGCCCTCGAGGGCAGGGGGGTGAGCAGTTCTTC. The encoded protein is CASSPRGQGGEQFF.

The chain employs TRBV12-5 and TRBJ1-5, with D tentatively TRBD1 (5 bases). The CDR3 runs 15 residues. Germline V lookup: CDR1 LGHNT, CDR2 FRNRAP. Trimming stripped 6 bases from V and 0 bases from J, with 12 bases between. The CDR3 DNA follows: TGTGCTAGTGGCCCAGGGCAACCTAGCAATCAGCCCCAGCATTTT. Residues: CASGPGQPSNQPQHF.

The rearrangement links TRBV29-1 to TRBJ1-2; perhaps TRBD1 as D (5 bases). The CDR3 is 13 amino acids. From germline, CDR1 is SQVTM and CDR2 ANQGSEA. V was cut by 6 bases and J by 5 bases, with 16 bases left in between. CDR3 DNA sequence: TGCAGCGTGATGGACACCTCAAGGTATGGCTACACCTTC. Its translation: CSVMDTSRYGYTF.

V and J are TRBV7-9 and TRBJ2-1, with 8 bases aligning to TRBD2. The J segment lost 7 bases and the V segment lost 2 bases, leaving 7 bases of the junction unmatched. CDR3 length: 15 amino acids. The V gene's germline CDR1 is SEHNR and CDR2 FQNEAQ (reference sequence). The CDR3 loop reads CASSLSETSVNEQFF. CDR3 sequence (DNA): TGTGCCAGCAGCTTATCCGAGACTAGCGTTAATGAGCAGTTCTTC.

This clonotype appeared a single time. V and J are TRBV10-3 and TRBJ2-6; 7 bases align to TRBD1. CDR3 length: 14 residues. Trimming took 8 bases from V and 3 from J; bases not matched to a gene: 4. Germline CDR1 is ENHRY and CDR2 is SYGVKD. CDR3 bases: TGTGCCATCCGGGACAGTCTTGGGGCCAACGTCCTGACTTTC. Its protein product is CAIRDSLGANVLTF.

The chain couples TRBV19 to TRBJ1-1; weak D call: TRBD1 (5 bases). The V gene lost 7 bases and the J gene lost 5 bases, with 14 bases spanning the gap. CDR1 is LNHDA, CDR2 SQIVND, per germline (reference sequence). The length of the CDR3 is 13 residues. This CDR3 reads CASTKGRRTEAFF. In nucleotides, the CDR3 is TGTGCCAGTACGAAGGGGAGGAGGACTGAAGCTTTCTTT.

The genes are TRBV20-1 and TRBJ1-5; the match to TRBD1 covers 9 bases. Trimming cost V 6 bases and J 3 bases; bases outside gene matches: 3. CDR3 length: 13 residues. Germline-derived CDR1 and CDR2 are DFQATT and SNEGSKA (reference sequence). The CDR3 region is CSAGTGYNQPQHF. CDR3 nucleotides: TGCAGTGCGGGGACAGGGTACAATCAGCCCCAGCATTTT.

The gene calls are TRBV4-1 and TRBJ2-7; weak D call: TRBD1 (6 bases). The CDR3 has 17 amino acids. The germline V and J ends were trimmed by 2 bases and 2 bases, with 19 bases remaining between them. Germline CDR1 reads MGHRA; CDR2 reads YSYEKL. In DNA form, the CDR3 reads TGCGCCAGCAGCCAACCCCCATTGGCAGGGGCTGCCTACGAGCAGTACTTC. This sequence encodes CASSQPPLAGAAYEQYF.

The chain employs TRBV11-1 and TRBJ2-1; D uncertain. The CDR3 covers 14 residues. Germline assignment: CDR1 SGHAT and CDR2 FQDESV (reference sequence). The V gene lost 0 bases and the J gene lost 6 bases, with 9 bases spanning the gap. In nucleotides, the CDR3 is TGTGCCAGCAGCTTAGCAGGGATCGGCAATGAGCAGTTCTTC. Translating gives CASSLAGIGNEQFF.

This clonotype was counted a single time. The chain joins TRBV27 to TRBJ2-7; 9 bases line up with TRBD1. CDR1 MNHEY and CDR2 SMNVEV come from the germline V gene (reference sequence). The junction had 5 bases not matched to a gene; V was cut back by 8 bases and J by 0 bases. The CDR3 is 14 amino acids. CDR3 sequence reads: CASGGTGSSYEQYF. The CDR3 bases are TGTGCCAGCGGCGGGACAGGGAGCTCCTACGAGCAGTACTTC.

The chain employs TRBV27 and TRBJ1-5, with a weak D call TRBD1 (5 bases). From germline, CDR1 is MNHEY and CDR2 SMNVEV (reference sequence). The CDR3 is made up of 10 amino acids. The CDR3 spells CSGPYQPQHF. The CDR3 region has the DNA TGTTCGGGGCCCTATCAGCCCCAGCATTTT.

In DNA form, the CDR3 reads TGCAGTGCCCGGCAAGCAGGGGAGAACACTGAAGCTTTCTTT. Encoded protein: CSARQAGENTEAFF. The chain carries TRBV20-1 and TRBJ1-1, with D maybe TRBD1 (6 bases). Germline values: CDR1 DFQATT, CDR2 SNEGSKA (reference sequence). There are 14 residues in the CDR3. V gave up 6 bases and J gave up 1 base, with 15 bases separating them.

The CDR3 DNA reads as TGTGCCAGCAGTCCCGGGGGCGGGGGACGGAAAGAGACCCAGTACTTC. This encodes CASSPGGGGRKETQYF. The chain employs TRBV6-2 or TRBV6-3 and TRBJ2-5, with D possibly matching TRBD2 (7 bases). Trimming left V 5 bases short and J 3 bases short, with 19 bases between. CDR1 is MNHEY, CDR2 SVGEGT, per germline. The CDR3 loop spans 16 amino acids.

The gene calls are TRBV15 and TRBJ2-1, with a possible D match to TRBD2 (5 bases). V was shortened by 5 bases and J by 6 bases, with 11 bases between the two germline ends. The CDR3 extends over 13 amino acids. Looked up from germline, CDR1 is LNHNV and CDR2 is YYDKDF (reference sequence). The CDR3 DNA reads TGTGCCACCAGCTCCCGGGGAGCCAATGAGCAGTTCTTC. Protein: CATSSRGANEQFF.

The CDR3, as DNA: TGCAGCGCCTGGGGGGGCGTAACCTACGAGCAGTACTTC. Translated, it gives CSAWGGVTYEQYF. The rearrangement joins TRBV29-1 to TRBJ2-7, with a weak D call TRBD2 (7 bases). The CDR3 spans 13 residues. The germline CDR1 and CDR2 sequences are SQVTM and ANQGSEA. V was pared by 7 bases and J by 2 bases, with 15 bases between.